This T cell receptor beta chain stems from a study of T cells in Graves' hyperthyroidism and ophthalmopathy. Deletions cut 6 bases from V and 1 base from J, with 9 bases between. Germline CDR1 DFQATT, CDR2 SNEGSKA (reference sequence). This CDR3 spans 13 amino acids. On this clonotype itself: The antigen remains unidentified.

General study points: The authors' 13 V-J model separated ophthalmopathy from stable hyperthyroidism.

Patients between 18 and 65 years old had hyperthyroidism, newly diagnosed and lasting under 2 months. Template material for amplifying TCR beta CDR3 regions consisted of RNA transcripts. Researchers ran a first-round RT-PCR on the TCR CDR3 using the HTBI primer set. TCRdb analysed the multiplex PCR reads with MiXCR anew, one entry per CDR3 protein. The sample has 350,000 to 400,000 distinct CDR3 sequences; around 14% are singletons. The origin of this receptor is a woman between 25 and 40 years old with Graves' hyperthyroidism. Sequencing was done on a sample of blood. This chain connects TRBV20-1 to TRBJ2-2; D remains ambiguous. CDR3 amino acids: CSATRMNTGELFF. The CDR3, as DNA: TGCAGTGCCACACGGATGAACACCGGGGAGCTGTTTTTT.